These 13 T cell receptor beta chains originate from one sample sequenced in a study of response to subunit inactivated influenza vaccine. TCRdb re-called the RT-PCR reads with MiXCR, one entry per CDR3 protein. The sample shows around 320,000 distinct CDR3 sequences, around 20% of them seen only once. The sample consisted of PBMCs from blood, taken approximately 20 months after vaccination. All receptors derive from a man aged 50-75 years who received an inactivated influenza vaccine.

This clonotype occurred a few times. The rearrangement uses TRBV5-1 and TRBJ2-1, with TRBD2 matching 9 bases. This CDR3 is built from 15 residues. CDR1 and CDR2 (germline): SGHRS, YFSETQ. V gave up 4 bases and J gave up 5 bases; unmatched junction bases: 7. CDR3 sequence: CASSQSGGHNNEQFF. The CDR3 DNA sequence: TGCGCCAGCAGCCAGAGCGGGGGGCATAACAATGAGCAGTTCTTC.

This clonotype showed up many times. This chain links TRBV20-1 with TRBJ1-1, with D maybe TRBD1 (5 bases). The V gene lost 8 bases and the J gene lost 6 bases, with 22 bases spanning the gap. This CDR3 contains 14 residues. Germline V gene lookup returns CDR1 DFQATT and CDR2 SNEGSKA (reference sequence). The CDR3 bases are TGCAGTTCGAAAAGAAGGGGAATGGCCGCTGAAGCTTTCTTT. This gives the protein CSSKRRGMAAEAFF.

This clonotype was counted between two and nine times. This sequence joins TRBV19 and TRBJ1-1; weak D call: TRBD1 (6 bases). Germline-derived CDR1 and CDR2 are LNHDA and SQIVND (reference sequence). V lost 7 bases and J lost 2, with 14 bases in between. This CDR3 spans 14 amino acids. CDR3 sequence reads: CASTGTPKNTEAFF. The DNA for the CDR3 is TGTGCCAGTACCGGGACACCCAAAAACACTGAAGCTTTCTTT.

This clonotype was found once. The genes are TRBV5-6 and TRBJ2-3; 7 nucleotides agree with TRBD2. V dropped 3 bases and J dropped 6; count of bases not matched to a gene: 4. This CDR3 has 13 residues. Germline values: CDR1 SGHDT, CDR2 YYEEEE. For the CDR3, the DNA is TGTGCCAGCAGCTGGACTAGTTTGGATACGCAGTATTTT. Amino acid sequence: CASSWTSLDTQYF.

This rearrangement joins TRBV9 to TRBJ2-2; D might be TRBD2 (6 bases). The CDR3 covers 16 residues. Germline V gene lookup returns CDR1 SGDLS and CDR2 YYNGEE. Trimming stripped 4 bases from V and 2 bases from J, with 15 bases between. The CDR3 is CASSSRGLANTGELFF. CDR3 coding DNA: TGTGCCAGCAGCTCCCGGGGACTCGCCAACACCGGGGAGCTGTTTTTT.

This clonotype appeared once. The genes are TRBV20-1 and TRBJ2-7, with D uncertain. Trimming left V 4 bases short and J 5 bases short, with 18 bases between. Germline CDR1 DFQATT, CDR2 SNEGSKA (reference sequence). This CDR3 is 14 amino acids long. CDR3 in amino acids: CSATAPRTVDEQYF. CDR3 sequence (DNA): TGCAGTGCTACCGCGCCACGGACGGTGGACGAGCAGTACTTC.

The V and J genes are TRBV29-1 and TRBJ2-5; 7 nucleotides agree with TRBD2. CDR3 length: 20 amino acids. J lost 0 bases, V lost 3 bases, and 22 bases had no gene match. CDR1 is SQVTM, CDR2 ANQGSEA, per germline. The CDR3 spells CSVDGVRSYGGSLYQETQYF. In nucleotides, the CDR3 is TGCAGCGTTGACGGGGTACGGTCTTATGGCGGGAGCCTGTACCAAGAGACCCAGTACTTC.

This clonotype appeared many times. V usage is TRBV12-3 or TRBV12-4 and J usage is TRBJ1-2; 11 nucleotides align to TRBD1. The CDR3 has 17 residues. Germline trimming cut 6 bases from V and 0 bases from J; bases unmatched to any gene: 9. This chain's CDR3 is CASRQGQGAVTNYGYTF. In nucleotides, the CDR3 is TGTGCCAGCAGGCAAGGACAGGGGGCGGTTACTAACTATGGCTACACCTTC.

This chain connects TRBV29-1 to TRBJ1-5; a weak D match, TRBD1 (5 bases). Trimming pared 4 bases from V and 6 bases from J, leaving 10 bases between. Germline V gene data show CDR1 as SQVTM and CDR2 as ANQGSEA. The CDR3 contains 12 residues. In nucleotides, the CDR3 is TGCAGCGTTGGAGGGGAGGGTCAGCCCCAGCATTTT. It specifies CSVGGEGQPQHF.

There are many counts of this clonotype. V gene TRBV7-2 combines with J gene TRBJ1-4; D may be TRBD1 (5 bases). The CDR3 runs 15 residues. With 2 bases removed from V and 5 bases from J, the gap between germline ends came to 12 bases. The V gene's germline CDR1 is SGHTA and CDR2 FQGNSA. The CDR3 protein is CASSLKARANEKLFF. In DNA, the CDR3 is TGTGCCAGCAGCTTAAAGGCCAGGGCGAATGAAAAACTGTTTTTT. Variable domain in full (rest from reference TRBV7-2 and TRBJ1-4): GAGVSQSPSNKVTEKGKDVELRCDPISGHTALYWYRQSLGQGLEFLIYFQGNSAPDKSGLPSDRFSAERTGGSVSTLTIQRTQQEDSAVYLCASSLKARANEKLFFGSGTQLSVL.

Only a few counts were recorded for this clonotype. This chain joins TRBV11-2 and TRBJ2-5; D is possibly TRBD2 (5 bases). Germline V gene lookup returns CDR1 SGHAT and CDR2 FQNNGV. Trimming cost V 1 base and J 4 bases, with 10 bases left between them. The CDR3 has 14 amino acids. CDR3 nucleotides: TGTGCCAGCAGCTTAGGAGAGGGTCGAGAGACCCAGTACTTC. This translates into CASSLGEGRETQYF.

This chain connects TRBV20-1 to TRBJ2-4; D may be TRBD1 or TRBD2 (5 bases each). Trimming removed 0 bases at V and 6 bases at J, with 15 bases between. The CDR3 has 15 residues. Germline CDR1 and CDR2: DFQATT and SNEGSKA (reference sequence). In nucleotides, the CDR3 is TGCAGTGCTAGAGATGAGGGGACGGGCCCAAACATTCAGTACTTC. It yields the protein CSARDEGTGPNIQYF.

This clonotype has a single count. This chain joins TRBV20-1 and TRBJ2-3; D might be TRBD1 or TRBD2, each matching 5 bases. Per germline, CDR1 DFQATT and CDR2 SNEGSKA (reference sequence). The V end was cut by 3 bases, the J end by 2 bases, with 18 bases between. This CDR3 region has 16 residues. CDR3 residues: CSASGGRMIYTDTQYF. Here the CDR3 DNA reads TGCAGTGCTAGTGGGGGACGCATGATCTACACAGATACGCAGTATTTT.